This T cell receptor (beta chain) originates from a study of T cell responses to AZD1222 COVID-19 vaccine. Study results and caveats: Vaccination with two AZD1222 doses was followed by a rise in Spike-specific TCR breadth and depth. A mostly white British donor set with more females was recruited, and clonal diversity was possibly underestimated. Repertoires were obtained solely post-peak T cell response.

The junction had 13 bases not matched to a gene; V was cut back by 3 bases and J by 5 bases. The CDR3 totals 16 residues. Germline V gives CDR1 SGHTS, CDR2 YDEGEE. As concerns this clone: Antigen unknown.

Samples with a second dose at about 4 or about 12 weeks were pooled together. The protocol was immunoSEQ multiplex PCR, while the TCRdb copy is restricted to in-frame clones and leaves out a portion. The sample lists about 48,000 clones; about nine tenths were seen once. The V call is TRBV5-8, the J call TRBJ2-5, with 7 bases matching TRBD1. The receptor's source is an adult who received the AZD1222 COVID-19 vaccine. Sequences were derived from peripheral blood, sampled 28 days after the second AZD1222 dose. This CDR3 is CASSSETGPRGETQYF. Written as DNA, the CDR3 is TGTGCCAGCAGCTCCGAGACAGGGCCAAGGGGGGAGACCCAGTACTTC.